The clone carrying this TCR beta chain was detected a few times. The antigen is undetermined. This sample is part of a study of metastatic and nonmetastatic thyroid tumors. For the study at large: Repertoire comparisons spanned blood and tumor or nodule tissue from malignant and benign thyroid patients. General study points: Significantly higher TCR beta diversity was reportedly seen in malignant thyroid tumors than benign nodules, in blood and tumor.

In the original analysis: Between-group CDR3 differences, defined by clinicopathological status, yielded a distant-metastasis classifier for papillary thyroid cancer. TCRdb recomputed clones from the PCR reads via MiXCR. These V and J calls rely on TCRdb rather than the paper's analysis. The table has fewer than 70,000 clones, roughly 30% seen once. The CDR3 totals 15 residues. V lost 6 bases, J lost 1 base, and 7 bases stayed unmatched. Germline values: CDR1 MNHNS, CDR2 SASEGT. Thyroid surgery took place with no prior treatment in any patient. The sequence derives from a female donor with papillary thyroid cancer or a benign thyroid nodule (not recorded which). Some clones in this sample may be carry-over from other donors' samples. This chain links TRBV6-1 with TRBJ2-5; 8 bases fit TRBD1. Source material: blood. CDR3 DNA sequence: TGTGCCAGCAGATCAATCAGGGGGCCCCAAGAGACCCAGTACTTC. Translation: CASRSIRGPQETQYF.